Below, 9 T cell receptor beta chains from the same sample are listed, as sequenced in a study of low-dose radiotherapy and immunotherapy resistance in tumors (dated by TCRdb to between 2021 and 2024). The time point label on this specimen signifies: before trial treatment. Instrument on record: Illumina HiSeq 2500. First-strand cDNA was synthesized using Superscript III and a set of TRAV- and TRBV-specific primers, so that both TCRalpha and TCRbeta chains were covered. TCRs were amplified for around 20 PCR cycles with Phusion, using a constant-region primer paired with the adapter attached to the V primers. TCRdb cleaned the public reads at Q25 with fastp, built clones with MiXCR and kept in-frame beta chains. Each CDR3 protein gets just one entry, which takes the most common genes and DNA from the rows behind it. In all, the sample holds 40,000 or so distinct CDR3 sequences, and around a third of those were seen once. The top ten clonotypes cover less than 4% of the sample.

Sequencing was performed on PBMCs, taken before treatment. These receptors originate from a male donor with gallbladder cancer.

This clonotype is medium-sized. The chain uses TRBV6-2 or TRBV6-3 and TRBJ2-7; 7 nucleotides match TRBD2. Germline values: CDR1 MNHEY, CDR2 SVGEGT. The CDR3 extends over 13 amino acids. The J segment lost 4 bases and the V segment lost 7 bases, leaving 7 bases of the junction unmatched. The CDR3 region is CASTLAGVYEQYF. CDR3 bases: TGTGCCAGCACCCTTGCGGGGGTTTACGAGCAGTACTTC.

This clonotype was picked up many times. The chain has TRBV6-5 and TRBJ2-3, with D perhaps TRBD1 (6 bases). CDR3 length equals 15 residues. CDR1 is MNHEY, CDR2 SVGAGI, per germline. Trimming took off 2 bases at V and 6 bases at J, with 15 bases between the two ends. The DNA for the CDR3 is TGTGCCAGCAGTTACAGGGGGACGAATAGGGATACGCAGTATTTT. Translated, it gives CASSYRGTNRDTQYF.

This clonotype has at least ten counts. This chain uses TRBV15 with TRBJ1-4, with a possible D match to TRBD1 (5 bases). Deletions cut 0 bases from V and 5 bases from J, with 13 bases between. Germline V gives CDR1 LNHNV, CDR2 YYDKDF (reference sequence). The CDR3 is 16 residues long. The CDR3 reads CATSRDDPGRNEKLFF. In nucleotides, the CDR3 is TGTGCCACCAGCAGAGATGACCCAGGGAGGAATGAAAAACTGTTTTTT.

This clonotype was observed at least ten times. The CDR3 reads CASSLARPRGYEQYF. For the CDR3, the DNA is TGTGCCAGCAGCTTAGCGCGGCCCAGGGGCTACGAGCAGTACTTC. V usage is TRBV7-2 and J usage is TRBJ2-7; D is possibly TRBD1 (6 bases). Germline lookup yields CDR1 SGHTA and CDR2 FQGNSA. The CDR3 has 15 residues. V was trimmed by 0 bases and J by 3 bases, leaving 12 bases between them.

The rearrangement links TRBV5-6 to TRBJ2-7, with D possibly being TRBD1 (5 bases). CDR1 and CDR2 from the germline V gene are SGHDT and YYEEEE. The CDR3 spans 13 residues. The germline V and J ends were trimmed by 0 bases and 3 bases, with 7 bases remaining between them. Here the CDR3 reads CASSLGQNYEQYF. The CDR3 coding sequence is TGTGCCAGCAGCTTGGGACAGAACTACGAGCAGTACTTC.

The table lists this clonotype with many counts. The chain recombines TRBV7-8 with TRBJ2-5, with D possibly being TRBD1 (5 bases). V shed 1 base and J shed 0 bases, with 15 bases lying between them. The CDR3 sequence is 17 residues long. Germline-derived CDR1 and CDR2 are SGHVS and FQNEAQ. The CDR3 nucleotides read TGTGCCAGCAGCTTAGGAGAACTCTCAGGGTACCAAGAGACCCAGTACTTC. It specifies CASSLGELSGYQETQYF.

At least ten counts were recorded for this clonotype. The V call is TRBV19, the J call TRBJ2-3; D possibly corresponds to TRBD1 (6 bases). Germline V gene data show CDR1 as LNHDA and CDR2 as SQIVND (reference sequence). The CDR3 is 12 amino acids. The V end was cut by 6 bases, the J end by 9 bases, with 13 bases between. The DNA of the CDR3 is TGTGCCAGTAGACAGGGTTTGGAGACGCAGTATTTT. This translates into CASRQGLETQYF.

This clonotype was seen many times. The chain has TRBV7-2 and TRBJ2-5; 7 bases are a match to TRBD2. Unmatched junction bases numbered 2, after V lost 2 bases and J lost 5 bases. CDR3 length equals 13 residues. The V gene's germline CDR1 is SGHTA and CDR2 FQGNSA. The CDR3 nucleotides read TGTGCCAGCAGCTTATGGGAGGGCGAGACCCAGTACTTC. Amino acids: CASSLWEGETQYF.

This clonotype was detected only a few times. This sequence joins TRBV13 and TRBJ2-7; the D gene could be TRBD1 or TRBD2 (5 bases each). V lost 4 bases, J lost 0 bases, and 13 bases lay in between. Germline V CDR1 and CDR2: PRHDT, FYEKMQ (reference sequence). This CDR3 region has 15 residues. The CDR3 here is CASSSTGRSSYEQYF. The CDR3 DNA follows: TGTGCCAGCAGCTCCACGGGACGCAGCTCCTACGAGCAGTACTTC. Looking up the rest from reference TRBV13 and TRBJ2-7 gives the full variable domain: AAGVIQSPRHLIKEKRETATLKCYPIPRHDTVYWYQQGPGQDPQFLISFYEKMQSDKGSIPDRFSAQQFSDYHSELNMSSLELGDSALYFCASSSTGRSSYEQYFGPGTRLTVT.